This T cell receptor (beta chain) was sequenced for a study of T cell changes during pregnancy in multiple sclerosis. Clones were read by immunoSEQ multiplex PCR, and TCRdb kept only the in-frame ones, dropping some. The sample lists approximately 44,000 clones; about 90% were seen once. The CDR3 consists of 15 residues. CDR1 and CDR2 (germline): KGHSH, LQKENI. V shed 1 base, J shed 1 base, and the junction held 1 base outside the gene matches. The sequences come from CD4+ T cells from peripheral blood mononuclear cells, collected in the third trimester of pregnancy. The chain joins TRBV18 to TRBJ1-1; TRBD1 aligns across 9 bases. The receptor's source is a female donor with multiple sclerosis, enrolled in a pregnancy study. CDR3 in amino acids: CASSPRGQGNTEAFF. The CDR3 bases are TGTGCCAGCTCACCACGGGGACAGGGGAACACTGAAGCTTTCTTT.